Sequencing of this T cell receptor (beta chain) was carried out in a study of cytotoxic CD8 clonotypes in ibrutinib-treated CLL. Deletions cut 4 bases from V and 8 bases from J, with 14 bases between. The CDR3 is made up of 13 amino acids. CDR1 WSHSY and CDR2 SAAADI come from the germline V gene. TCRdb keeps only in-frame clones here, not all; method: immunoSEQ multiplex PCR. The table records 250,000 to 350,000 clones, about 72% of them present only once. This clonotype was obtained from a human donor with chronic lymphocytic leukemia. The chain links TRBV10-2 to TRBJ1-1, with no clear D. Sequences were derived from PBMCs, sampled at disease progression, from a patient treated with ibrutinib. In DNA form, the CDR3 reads TGCGCCAGCAGTGGACAAGGCCAGCTGGAAGCTTTCTTT. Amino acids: CASSGQGQLEAFF.